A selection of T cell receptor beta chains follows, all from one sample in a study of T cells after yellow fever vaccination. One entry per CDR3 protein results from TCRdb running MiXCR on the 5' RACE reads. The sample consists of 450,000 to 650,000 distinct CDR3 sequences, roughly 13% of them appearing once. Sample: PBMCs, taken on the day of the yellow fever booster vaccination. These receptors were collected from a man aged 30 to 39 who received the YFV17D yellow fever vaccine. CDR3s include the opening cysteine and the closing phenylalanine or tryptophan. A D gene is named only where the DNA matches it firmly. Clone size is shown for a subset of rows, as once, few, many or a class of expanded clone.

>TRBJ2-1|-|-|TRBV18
TGTGCCAGCTCACCAGGTGCAGGTTTGTTGTATGAGCAGTTCTTC
CASSPGAGLLYEQFF
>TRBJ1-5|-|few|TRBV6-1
TGTGCCAGCAGCGGGGACTTCGGACATGGGAGCAATCAGCCCCAGCATTTT
CASSGDFGHGSNQPQHF
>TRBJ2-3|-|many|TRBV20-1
TGCAGTGCTAGAGATCTGGCTTACACAGATACGCAGTATTTT
CSARDLAYTDTQYF
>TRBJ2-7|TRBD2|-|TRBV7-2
TGTGCCAGCAGGCGGACTAGCGTTAGGGACTACGAGCAGTACTTC
CASRRTSVRDYEQYF
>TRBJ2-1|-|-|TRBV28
TGTGCCAGCTTTACCTCCCTCCGGGTGGGCTACAATGAGCAGTTCTTC
CASFTSLRVGYNEQFF
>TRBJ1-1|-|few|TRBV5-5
TGTGCCAGCAGCTGGGATATGGGATCGGAAGCTTTCTTT
CASSWDMGSEAFF
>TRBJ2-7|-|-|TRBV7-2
TGTGCCAGCAGCTTATCTTTTGCGGACCCTAAGGGCTTC
CASSLSFADPKGF
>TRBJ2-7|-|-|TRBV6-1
TGTGCCAGCAGCCCAAACTCCCGACGGGACATAAGCTCCTACGAGCAGTACTTC
CASSPNSRRDISSYEQYF
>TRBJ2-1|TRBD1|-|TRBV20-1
TGCAGTGCTAGCCCGACGACAGGGGTCTACAATGAGCAGTTCTTC
CSASPTTGVYNEQFF
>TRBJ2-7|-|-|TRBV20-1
TGCAGTGCTAGAGGGGGTAGCTGGGATCGTTCGGGCGAGCAGTACTTC
CSARGGSWDRSGEQYF
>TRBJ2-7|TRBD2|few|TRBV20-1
TGCAGTGCTCGCTCAGGGACTAGCGGGAGCTCCGAGCAGTACTTC
CSARSGTSGSSEQYF
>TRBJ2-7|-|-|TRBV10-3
TGTGCCATCAGTACAAGGAGTGCCTACGAGCAGTACTTC
CAISTRSAYEQYF
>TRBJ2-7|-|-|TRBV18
TGTGCCAGCTCACCACGCCGGGACAACTCCTACGAGCAGTACTTC
CASSPRRDNSYEQYF
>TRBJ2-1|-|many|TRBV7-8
TGTGCCAGTACGAGGAGCTCCTACAATGAGCAGTTCTTC
CASTRSSYNEQFF
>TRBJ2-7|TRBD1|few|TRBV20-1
TGCAGTGTCCATAACCGGGACAGGGGGCTCTACGAGCAGTACTTC
CSVHNRDRGLYEQYF
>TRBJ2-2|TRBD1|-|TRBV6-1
TGTGCCAGCCGACCAGGGGGGACAGGGACCGGGGAGCTGTTTTTT
CASRPGGTGTGELFF
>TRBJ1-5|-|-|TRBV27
TGTGCCAGCAGTTTTTTGGGTCCTAACCTCGATCAGCCCCAGCATTTT
CASSFLGPNLDQPQHF
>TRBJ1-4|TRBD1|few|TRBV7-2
TGTGCCAGCAGCTTAGGGACAGGAGCTAATGAAAAACTGTTTTTT
CASSLGTGANEKLFF
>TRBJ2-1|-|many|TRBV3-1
TGTGCCAGCAGCCAACGGATTCTGTACAATGAGCAGTTCTTC
CASSQRILYNEQFF
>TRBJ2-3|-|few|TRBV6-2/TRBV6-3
TGTGCCAGCAGCCACCCTAGCAGAGATACGCAGTATTTT
CASSHPSRDTQYF
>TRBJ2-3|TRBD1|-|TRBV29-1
TGCAGCGTTGATACAGGGGATGTTACAGATACGCAGTATTTT
CSVDTGDVTDTQYF
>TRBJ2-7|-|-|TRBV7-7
TGTGCCAGCAGCTTACAGGGGTCCCACGAGCAGTACTTC
CASSLQGSHEQYF
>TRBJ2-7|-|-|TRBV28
TGTGCCAGCAGCCCACAAGGGCCTGAGCAGTACTTC
CASSPQGPEQYF
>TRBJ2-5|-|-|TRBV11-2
TGTGCCAGCAGCTTAATGGACTGGAGCGTACAAGAGACCCAGTACTTC
CASSLMDWSVQETQYF
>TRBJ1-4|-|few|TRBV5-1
TGCGCCAGCAGCTTGGGGTACAAGGAAAAACTGTTTTTT
CASSLGYKEKLFF
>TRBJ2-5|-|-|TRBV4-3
TGCGCCAGCAGCCAAGATCTAAAAATTGAGACCCAGTACTTC
CASSQDLKIETQYF
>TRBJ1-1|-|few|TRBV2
TGTGCCAGGGGGTCTTTTGACACTGAAGCTTTCTTT
CARGSFDTEAFF
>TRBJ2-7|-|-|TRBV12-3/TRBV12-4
TGTGCCAGCAGTCCCCTACTAGGTCCGTTCCATTACGAGCAGTACTTC
CASSPLLGPFHYEQYF
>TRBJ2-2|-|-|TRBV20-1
TGCAGTGCCTCTGCTGCGGACACCGGGGAGCTGTTTTTT
CSASAADTGELFF
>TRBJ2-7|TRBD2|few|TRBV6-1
TGTGCCAGCAGCCCCCTTGCAGCGGGAACCTACGAGCAGTACTTC
CASSPLAAGTYEQYF
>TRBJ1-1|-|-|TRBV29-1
TGCAGCGTGGGGAGGACAGCCATGAACACTGAAGCTTTCTTT
CSVGRTAMNTEAFF
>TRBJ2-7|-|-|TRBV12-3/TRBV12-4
TGTGCCAGCAGTCCGGACCTCTACACCTACGAGCAGTACTTC
CASSPDLYTYEQYF
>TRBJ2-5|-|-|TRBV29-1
TGCAGCGTTGAATCCCCGAGGCGGAAACAAGAGACCCAGTACTTC
CSVESPRRKQETQYF
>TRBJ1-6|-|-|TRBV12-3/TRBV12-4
TGTGCCAGCGGCGGCTCCTATAATTCACCCCTCCACTTT
CASGGSYNSPLHF
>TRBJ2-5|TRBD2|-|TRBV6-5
TGTGCCAGCAGTTTCTCGGACACTAGCGGTCAAGAGACCCAGTACTTC
CASSFSDTSGQETQYF
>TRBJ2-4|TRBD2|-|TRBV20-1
TGCAGTGCTAGAGACAGCGGGGGGGGTGTGGACATTCAGTACTTC
CSARDSGGGVDIQYF
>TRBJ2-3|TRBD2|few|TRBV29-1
TGCAGCGCCGGAGCGGGAATGAATACGCAGTATTTT
CSAGAGMNTQYF
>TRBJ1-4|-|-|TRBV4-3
TGCGCCAGCAGCCAATCCGACAGGCAGAATGAAAAACTGTTTTTT
CASSQSDRQNEKLFF
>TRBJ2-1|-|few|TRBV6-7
TGTGCCAGCAGGCGGCAGGATAGAAACAATGAGCAGTTCTTC
CASRRQDRNNEQFF
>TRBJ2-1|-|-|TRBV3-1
TGTGCCAGCAGCCAAGAGTACTCCCCGCAAGCCAATGAGCAGTTCTTC
CASSQEYSPQANEQFF
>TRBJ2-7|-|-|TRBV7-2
TGTGCCAGCAGCTTAGGTTCGGTCCTCCGGGGCTCCTACGAGCAGTACTTC
CASSLGSVLRGSYEQYF
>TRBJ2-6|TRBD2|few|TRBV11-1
TGTGCCAGCAGCTTAGCCGGGGACTACCGCTCTGGGGCCAACGTCCTGACTTTC
CASSLAGDYRSGANVLTF
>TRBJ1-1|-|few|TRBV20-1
TGCAGTGCTAGAGGCCCGGTCAGGAACACTGAAGCTTTCTTT
CSARGPVRNTEAFF
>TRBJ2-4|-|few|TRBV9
TGTGCCAGCTTCCAAACCGGGCAGCCCCTTGGGGCCAAAAACATTCAGTACTTC
CASFQTGQPLGAKNIQYF
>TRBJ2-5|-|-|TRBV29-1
TGCAGCGTTGAGGCCCCAGGGTGGGGAGTCATCCAGACCCAGTACTTC
CSVEAPGWGVIQTQYF
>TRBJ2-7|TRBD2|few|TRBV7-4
TGTGCCAGCGAAGTTGAGACTAGCGCTTCTTCGACGGACGAGCAGTACTTC
CASEVETSASSTDEQYF
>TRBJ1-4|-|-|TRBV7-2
TGTGCCAGCAGTTATTTTCCTGAAAAACTGTTTTTT
CASSYFPEKLFF
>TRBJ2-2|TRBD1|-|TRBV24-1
TGTGCCACCAGACCGGGACAGCTGAACACCGGGGAGCTGTTTTTT
CATRPGQLNTGELFF
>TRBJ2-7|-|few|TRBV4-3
TGCGCCAGCAGCCAAGAAGGAACGGGGTACTACGAGCAGTACTTC
CASSQEGTGYYEQYF
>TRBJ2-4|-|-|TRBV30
TGTGCCTTGGAGAACAAAAACATTCAGTACTTC
CALENKNIQYF
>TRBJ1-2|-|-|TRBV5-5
TGTGCCAGCAGCCGGGACGCTTGGGGCTACACCTTC
CASSRDAWGYTF